The clone carrying this T cell receptor (beta chain) has a count of ten or more. Its antigen is still unknown. The CDR3 length is 12 residues. Trimming cost V 6 bases and J 8 bases, with 16 bases left between them. Germline CDR1 DFQATT, CDR2 SNEGSKA (reference sequence). These data originate in a study of blood T cells in healthy people across ages. Study-wide results and caveats: The donors' CMV status was not determined, possibly confounding changes in expanded clonotypes.

Through a sample-barcoded 5' primer and a J-beta primer mix, a second PCR was run for about 7 to 12 cycles. Each cDNA was tagged by a template-switch adaptor containing 12 random nucleotides. One entry per CDR3 protein results from TCRdb running MiXCR on the 5' RACE reads. The top ten hold 15% of the sample, which has around 650,000 distinct CDR3 sequences, about 32% seen once. This TCR was recovered from an elderly woman in good health. Sample: blood. V usage is TRBV20-1 and J usage is TRBJ1-2; a weak D match, TRBD1 (5 bases). Here the CDR3 reads CSATAGMSGYTF. DNA for the CDR3: TGCAGTGCCACGGCAGGGATGTCCGGCTACACCTTC.